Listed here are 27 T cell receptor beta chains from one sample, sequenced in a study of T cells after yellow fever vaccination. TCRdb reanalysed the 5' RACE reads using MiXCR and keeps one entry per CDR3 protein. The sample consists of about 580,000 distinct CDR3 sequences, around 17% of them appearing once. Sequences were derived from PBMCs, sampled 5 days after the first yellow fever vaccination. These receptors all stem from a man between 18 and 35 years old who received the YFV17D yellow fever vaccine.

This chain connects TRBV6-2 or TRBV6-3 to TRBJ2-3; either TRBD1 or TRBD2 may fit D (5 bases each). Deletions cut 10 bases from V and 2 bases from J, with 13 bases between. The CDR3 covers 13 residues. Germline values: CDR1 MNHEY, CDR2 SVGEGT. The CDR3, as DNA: TGTGCCACCGGGGCTGAGATCACAGATACGCAGTATTTT. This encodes CATGAEITDTQYF.

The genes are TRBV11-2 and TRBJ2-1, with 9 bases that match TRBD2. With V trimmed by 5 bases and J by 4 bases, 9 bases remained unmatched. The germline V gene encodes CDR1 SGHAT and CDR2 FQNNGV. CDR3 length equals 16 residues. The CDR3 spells CASSRGGLAGYNEQFF. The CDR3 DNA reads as TGTGCCAGCAGCAGAGGAGGGCTAGCGGGGTACAATGAGCAGTTCTTC.

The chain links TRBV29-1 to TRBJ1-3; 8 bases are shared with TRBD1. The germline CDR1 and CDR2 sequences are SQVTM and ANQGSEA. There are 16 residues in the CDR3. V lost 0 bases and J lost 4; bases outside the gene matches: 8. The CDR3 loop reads CSVEDPDRVGGNTIYF. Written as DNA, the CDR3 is TGCAGCGTTGAAGATCCGGACAGGGTAGGAGGAAACACCATATATTTT.

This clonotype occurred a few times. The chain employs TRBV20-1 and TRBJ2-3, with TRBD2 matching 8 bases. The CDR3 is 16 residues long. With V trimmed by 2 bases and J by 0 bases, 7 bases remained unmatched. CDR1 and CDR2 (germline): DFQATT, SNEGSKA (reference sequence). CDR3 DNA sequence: TGCAGTGCTAGACAATTTTTAGCGGGGAGCACAGATACGCAGTATTTT. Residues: CSARQFLAGSTDTQYF.

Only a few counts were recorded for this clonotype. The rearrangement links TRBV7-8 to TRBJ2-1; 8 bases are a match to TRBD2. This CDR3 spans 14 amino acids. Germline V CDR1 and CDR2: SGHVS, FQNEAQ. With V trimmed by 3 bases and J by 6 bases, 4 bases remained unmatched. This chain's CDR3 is CASSFGRGGNEQFF. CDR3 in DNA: TGTGCCAGCAGCTTTGGACGGGGGGGCAATGAGCAGTTCTTC. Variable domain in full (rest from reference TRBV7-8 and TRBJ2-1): GAGVSQSPRYKVAKRGQDVALRCDPISGHVSLFWYQQALGQGPEFLTYFQNEAQLDKSGLPSDRFFAERPEGSVSTLKIQRTQQEDSAVYLCASSFGRGGNEQFFGPGTRLTVL.

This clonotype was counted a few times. CDR3 sequence (DNA): TGCGCCAGCAGCCGGAACAGGGGTGGGGACACCGGGGAGCTGTTTTTT. It codes for CASSRNRGGDTGELFF. The rearrangement links TRBV5-1 to TRBJ2-2, with 7 bases matching TRBD1. Trimming at V came to 4 bases and at J to 3 bases, leaving 9 bases not matched to a gene. Germline V gene lookup returns CDR1 SGHRS and CDR2 YFSETQ. The CDR3 sequence is 16 residues long.

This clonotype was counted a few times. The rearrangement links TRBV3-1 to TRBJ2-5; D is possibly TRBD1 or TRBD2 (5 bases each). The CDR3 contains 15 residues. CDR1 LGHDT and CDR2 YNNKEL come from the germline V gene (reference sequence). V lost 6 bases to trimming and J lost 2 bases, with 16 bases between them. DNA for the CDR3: TGTGCCAGCAGGACCGCCGGGACGGTACAAGAGACCCAGTACTTC. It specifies CASRTAGTVQETQYF.

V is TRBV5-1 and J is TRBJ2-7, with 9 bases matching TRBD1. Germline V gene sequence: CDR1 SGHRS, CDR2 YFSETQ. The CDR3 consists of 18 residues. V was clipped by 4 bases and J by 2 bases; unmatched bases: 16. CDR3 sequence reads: CASSHGLDGTGSPYEQYF. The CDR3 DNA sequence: TGCGCCAGCAGCCACGGCCTTGACGGGACAGGGTCTCCCTACGAGCAGTACTTC.

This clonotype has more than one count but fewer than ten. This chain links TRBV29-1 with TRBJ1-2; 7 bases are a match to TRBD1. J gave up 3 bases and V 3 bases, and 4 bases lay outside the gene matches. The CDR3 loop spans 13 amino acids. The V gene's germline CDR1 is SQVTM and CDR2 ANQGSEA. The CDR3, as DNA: TGCAGCGTTGACCCAGGACAGGACTATGGCTACACCTTC. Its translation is CSVDPGQDYGYTF. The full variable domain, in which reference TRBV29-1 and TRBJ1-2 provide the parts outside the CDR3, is SAVISQKPSRDICQRGTSLTIQCQVDSQVTMMFWYRQQPGQSLTLIATANQGSEATYESGFVIDKFPISRPNLTFSTLTVSNMSPEDSSIYLCSVDPGQDYGYTFGSGTRLTVV.

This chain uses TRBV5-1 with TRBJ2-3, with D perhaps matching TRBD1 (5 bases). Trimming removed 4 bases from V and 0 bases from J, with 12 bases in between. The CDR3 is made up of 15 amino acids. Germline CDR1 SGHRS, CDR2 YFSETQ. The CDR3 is CASSIRQSSTDTQYF. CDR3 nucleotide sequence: TGCGCCAGCAGCATCCGACAGTCTAGCACAGATACGCAGTATTTT. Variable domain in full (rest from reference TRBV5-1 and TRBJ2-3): KAGVTQTPRYLIKTRGQQVTLSCSPISGHRSVSWYQQTPGQGLQFLFEYFSETQRNKGNFPGRFSGRQFSNSRSEMNVSTLELGDSALYLCASSIRQSSTDTQYFGPGTRLTVL.

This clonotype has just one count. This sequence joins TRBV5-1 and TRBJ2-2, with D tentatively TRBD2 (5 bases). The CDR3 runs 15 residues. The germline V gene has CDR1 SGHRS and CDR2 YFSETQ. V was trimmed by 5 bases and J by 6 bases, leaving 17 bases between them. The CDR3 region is CASSSIRGIAGELFF. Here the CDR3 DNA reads TGCGCCAGCAGTTCGATACGGGGAATCGCCGGGGAGCTGTTTTTT.

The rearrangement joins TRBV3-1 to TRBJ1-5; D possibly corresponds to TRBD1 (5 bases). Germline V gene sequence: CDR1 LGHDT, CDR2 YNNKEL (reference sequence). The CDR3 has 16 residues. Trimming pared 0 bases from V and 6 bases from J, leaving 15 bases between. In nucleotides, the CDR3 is TGTGCCAGCAGCCAAGATACCGGGACTAGGGGTCAGCCCCAGCATTTT. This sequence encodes CASSQDTGTRGQPQHF.

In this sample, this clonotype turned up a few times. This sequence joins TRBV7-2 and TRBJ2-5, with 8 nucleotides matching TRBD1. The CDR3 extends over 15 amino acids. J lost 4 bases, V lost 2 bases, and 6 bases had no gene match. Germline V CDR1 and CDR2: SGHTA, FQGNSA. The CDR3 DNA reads TGTGCCAGCAGCTTATACGGACAGGGCGGAGAGACCCAGTACTTC. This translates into CASSLYGQGGETQYF.

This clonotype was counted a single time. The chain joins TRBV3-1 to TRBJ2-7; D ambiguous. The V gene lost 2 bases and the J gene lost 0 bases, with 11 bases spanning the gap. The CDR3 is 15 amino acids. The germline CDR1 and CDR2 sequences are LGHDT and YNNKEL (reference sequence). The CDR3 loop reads CASSQHRRSSYEQYV. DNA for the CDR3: TGTGCCAGCAGCCAACATCGCCGGAGCTCCTACGAGCAGTACGTC.

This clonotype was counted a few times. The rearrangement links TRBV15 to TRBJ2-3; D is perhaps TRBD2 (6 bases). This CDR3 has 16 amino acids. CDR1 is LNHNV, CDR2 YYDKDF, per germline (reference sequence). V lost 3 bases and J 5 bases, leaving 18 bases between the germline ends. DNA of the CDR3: TGTGCCACCAGCAGTTCCCGTGGGGGAGGAAGAGATACGCAGTATTTT. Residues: CATSSSRGGGRDTQYF.

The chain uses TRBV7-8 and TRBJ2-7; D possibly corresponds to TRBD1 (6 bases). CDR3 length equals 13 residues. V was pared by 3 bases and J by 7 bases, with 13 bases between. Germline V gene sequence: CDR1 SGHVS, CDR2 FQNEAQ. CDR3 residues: CASSLGRGEEQYV. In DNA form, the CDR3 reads TGTGCCAGCAGCTTGGGCAGGGGTGAAGAGCAGTACGTC.

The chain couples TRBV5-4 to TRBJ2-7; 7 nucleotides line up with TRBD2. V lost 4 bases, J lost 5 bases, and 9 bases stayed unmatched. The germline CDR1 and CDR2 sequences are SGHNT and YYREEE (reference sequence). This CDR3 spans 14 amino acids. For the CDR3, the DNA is TGTGCCAGCAGCGGACTAGACGCTTGTCACGAGCAGTACGTC. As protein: CASSGLDACHEQYV.

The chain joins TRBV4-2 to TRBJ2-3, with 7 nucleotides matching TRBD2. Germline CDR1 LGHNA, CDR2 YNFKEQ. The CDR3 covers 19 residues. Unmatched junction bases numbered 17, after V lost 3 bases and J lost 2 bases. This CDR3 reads CASSHHSGGSGSDTDTQYF. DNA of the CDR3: TGTGCCAGCAGCCATCACTCCGGGGGGAGCGGGTCTGACACAGATACGCAGTATTTT.

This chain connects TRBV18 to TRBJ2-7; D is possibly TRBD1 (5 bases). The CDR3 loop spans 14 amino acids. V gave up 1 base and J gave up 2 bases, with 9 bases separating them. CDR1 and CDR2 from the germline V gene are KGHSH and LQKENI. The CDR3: CASSPRQGPYEQYV. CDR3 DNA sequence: TGTGCCAGCTCACCACGTCAGGGCCCCTACGAGCAGTACGTC.

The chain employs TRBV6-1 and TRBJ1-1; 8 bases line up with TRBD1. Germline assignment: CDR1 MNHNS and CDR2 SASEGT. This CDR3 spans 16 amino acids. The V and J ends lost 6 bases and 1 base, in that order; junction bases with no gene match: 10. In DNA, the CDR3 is TGTGCCAGCAGCCGGGTCCCAGGGGGCAGGAACACTGAAGCTTTCTTT. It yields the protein CASSRVPGGRNTEAFF.

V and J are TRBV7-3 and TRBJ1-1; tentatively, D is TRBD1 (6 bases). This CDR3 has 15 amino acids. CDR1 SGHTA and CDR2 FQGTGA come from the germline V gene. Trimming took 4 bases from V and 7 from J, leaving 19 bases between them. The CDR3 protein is CASSSGRGAQGEAFF. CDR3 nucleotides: TGTGCCAGCAGCTCGGGCCGGGGGGCGCAGGGTGAAGCTTTCTTT. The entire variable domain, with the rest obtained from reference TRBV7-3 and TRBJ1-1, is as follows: GAGVSQTPSNKVTEKGKYVELRCDPISGHTALYWYRQSLGQGPEFLIYFQGTGAADDSGLPNDRFFAVRPEGSVSTLKIQRTERGDSAVYLCASSSGRGAQGEAFFGQGTRLTVV.

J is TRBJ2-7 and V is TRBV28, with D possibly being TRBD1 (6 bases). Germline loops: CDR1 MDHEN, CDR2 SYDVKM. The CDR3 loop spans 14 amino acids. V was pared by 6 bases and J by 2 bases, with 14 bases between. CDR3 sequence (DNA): TGTGCCAGCAGCTACAGGGTAGAGACCTACGAGCAGTACTTC. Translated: CASSYRVETYEQYF.

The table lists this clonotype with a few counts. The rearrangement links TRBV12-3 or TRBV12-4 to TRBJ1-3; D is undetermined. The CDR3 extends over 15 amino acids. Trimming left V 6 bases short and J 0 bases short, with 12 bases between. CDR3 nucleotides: TGTGCCAGCAGCACCGGACGTAACTCTGGAAACACCATATATTTT. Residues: CASSTGRNSGNTIYF.

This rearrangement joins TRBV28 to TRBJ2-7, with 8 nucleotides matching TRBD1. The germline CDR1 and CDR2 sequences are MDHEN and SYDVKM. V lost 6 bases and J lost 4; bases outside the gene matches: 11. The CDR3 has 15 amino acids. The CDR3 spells CASSRGQGVIYEQYV. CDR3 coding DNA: TGTGCCAGCAGCAGAGGACAGGGAGTGATTTACGAGCAGTACGTC.

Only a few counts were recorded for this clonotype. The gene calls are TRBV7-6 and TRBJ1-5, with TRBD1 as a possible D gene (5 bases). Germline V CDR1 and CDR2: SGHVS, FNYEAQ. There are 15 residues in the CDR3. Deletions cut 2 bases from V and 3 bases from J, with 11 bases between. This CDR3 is CASSLSSGLNQPQHF. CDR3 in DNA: TGTGCCAGCAGCTTAAGTTCAGGGCTCAATCAGCCCCAGCATTTT.

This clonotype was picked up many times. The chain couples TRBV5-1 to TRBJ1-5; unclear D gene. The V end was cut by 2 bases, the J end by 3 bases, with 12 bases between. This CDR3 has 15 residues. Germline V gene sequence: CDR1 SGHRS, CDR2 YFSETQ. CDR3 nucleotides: TGCGCCAGCAGCTTACGTGGCGAACCCAATCAGCCCCAGCATTTT. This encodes CASSLRGEPNQPQHF.

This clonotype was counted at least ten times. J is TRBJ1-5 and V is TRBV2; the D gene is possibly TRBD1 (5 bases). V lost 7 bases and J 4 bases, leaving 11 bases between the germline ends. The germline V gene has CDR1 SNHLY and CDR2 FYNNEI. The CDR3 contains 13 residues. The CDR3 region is CASNIRGNQPQHF. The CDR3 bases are TGTGCCAGCAACATAAGGGGAAATCAGCCCCAGCATTTT.